This note documents a single T cell receptor beta chain sequence. No cognate antigen has been identified for it. No qualities accompany the bases; no much larger clone lies one base away. The record originates from a study of blood T cell repertoires in COVID-19 (dated by TCRdb to about 2020). In the study overall: Samples covering the acute and convalescent phases of COVID-19 were provided by collaborators in the United States, Italy and Spain. The prospective study material was composed of cDNA or gDNA derived from T cells, B-cell-depleted T cells, or PBMCs. Deeply sampled blood TCRbeta repertoires from subjects exposed to, actively infected with, or recovered from COVID-19 were included in the dataset. The repertoires were made available in a free public database intended to serve as a resource for research on the immune response to SARS-CoV-2. Samples were obtained from the ongoing ImmuneRACE study (first 160 participants) and from 950 to 1,500 subjects provided by 6 global collaborators. The sample metadata nearly always contained a de-identified subject ID, COVID-19 status, age in years and sex. Where available, HLA class I and class II types were obtained from metadata supplied by the sample provider rather than from assay-based typing.

For this chain, trimming is 3 bases at the V end and 0 bases at the J end, and the number of junction bases without a gene match is 3. There are 15 amino acids in the CDR3, from cysteine to phenylalanine inclusive. Just CDR3 DNA is preserved here, 45 bases in frame from base 1. The germline V gene (reference sequence) yields SGHAT for CDR1 and FQDESV for CDR2. TCRbeta CDR3 regions were amplified from genomic DNA by means of the immunoSEQ Assay, a bias-controlled multiplex PCR. From the authors' description of their analysis: The number of nucleated cells in each sample was estimated by amplification of reference gene primers within the assay. Sequence reads were collapsed and filtered to measure the absolute abundance of every unique TCRbeta CDR3 rearrangement. For each sample, productive Simpson clonality was calculated by taking the square root of Simpson's diversity index across productive rearrangements. TCRdb took this table from immuneACCESS and kept in-frame rearrangements with V and J called. Such tables lack part of the clones; where checked against another copy, unresolved V genes explain under half of the gap, and the rest is unexplained. V, J and clone size are those of that table, while D and trimming were read from the DNA. In all, the sample holds around 88,000 clones, and 70% to 90% of those were seen once. Of the sample, 2.9% is held by the ten largest clones.

Collaborating institutions collected whole blood in K2EDTA tubes following their own protocols. For TCRbeta analysis, collaborators shipped samples as frozen whole blood, isolated PBMCs, or DNA extracted from either of those sample types. Broader findings and caveats from the paper: The quantity of clinical and demographic metadata differed by source and by participant and was supplied without curation.

The rearrangement combines TRBV11-1 with TRBJ2-3; TRBD1 lines up with 7 middle nucleotides. The TCR was taken from a woman older than 75 with acute or convalescent COVID-19. The specimen was peripheral blood. The encoded CDR3 is CASSLDRPSTDTQYF. DNA sequence: TGTGCCAGCAGCTTGGACAGGCCTAGCACAGATACGCAGTATTTT.